The 2 T cell receptor beta chains listed next were all sequenced from one sample in a study of cytomegalovirus exposure and HLA in healthy donors. The PCR used 60 Vbeta and 13 Jbeta primers. Sequencing used immunoSEQ multiplex PCR; TCRdb keeps in-frame clones, though not all of them. The table has approximately 120,000 clones, around four fifths seen once. The sequencing input was PBMCs. These receptors were collected from a woman between 50 and 59 years old in good health and CMV-seropositive.

V gene TRBV14 combines with J gene TRBJ2-3; a weak D match, TRBD2 (6 bases). Trimming removed 4 bases at V and 1 base at J, with 21 bases between. Germline V gives CDR1 SGHDN, CDR2 FVKESK. This CDR3 is 18 amino acids long. CDR3 sequence: CASSLSVGTPGRTDTQYF. CDR3 in DNA: TGTGCCAGCAGCCTGAGCGTCGGGACTCCAGGACGCACAGATACGCAGTATTTT.

The rearrangement joins TRBV18 to TRBJ1-3, with D maybe TRBD1 (6 bases). The CDR3 contains 14 residues. V gave up 6 bases and J gave up 7 bases, with 16 bases separating them. Germline CDR1 and CDR2: KGHSH and LQKENI. The CDR3 DNA is TGTGCCAGCTCCGCCCGAGGGGGGGAGAACACCATATATTTT. Protein product: CASSARGGENTIYF.